The 8 T cell receptor beta chains reported below all come from one sample, sequenced in a study of T-cell reconstitution after alpha-beta-depleted transplantation in children. TCRbeta library construction was performed incorporating unique molecular identifiers. One entry per CDR3 protein results from TCRdb running MiXCR on the PCR reads. The sample lists 350,000 to 500,000 distinct CDR3 sequences; 43% were seen once. Specimen: PBMCs, collected before TCRalphabeta/CD19-depleted stem cell transplant. All receptors come from a girl between 2 and 10 years old with aplastic anemia, due to receive a stem cell transplant.

In nucleotides, the CDR3 is TGTGCCAGCACCTCGACAGGGAAATTCTACAATGAGCAGTTCTTC. It specifies CASTSTGKFYNEQFF. This chain uses TRBV28 with TRBJ2-1; TRBD1 matches at 7 bases. The length of the CDR3 is 15 residues. V trimming: 7 bases; J trimming: 3 bases; junction bases outside the gene matches: 9. CDR1 and CDR2 from the germline V gene are MDHEN and SYDVKM.

The CDR3 is CASSQETSGSWGEQYF. CDR3 nucleotide sequence: TGTGCCAGCAGCCAGGAAACTAGCGGGAGCTGGGGGGAGCAGTACTTC. The chain joins TRBV21-1 to TRBJ2-7; TRBD2, as called in the table, went unchecked against the DNA. TRBV21-1 is marked as a pseudogene. The CDR3 spans 16 residues.

V is TRBV4-2 and J is TRBJ1-2; 8 bases are a match to TRBD1. The V gene's germline CDR1 is LGHNA and CDR2 YNFKEQ. The CDR3 contains 15 residues. J lost 2 bases, V lost 0 bases, and 2 bases had no gene match. CDR3 region: CASSQERTGNYGYTF. CDR3 DNA: TGTGCCAGCAGCCAAGAAAGGACAGGGAACTATGGCTACACCTTC.

The rearrangement joins TRBV27 to TRBJ2-1; the D call may be TRBD1 or TRBD2 (5 bases each). V was pared by 4 bases and J by 8 bases, with 21 bases between. CDR1 is MNHEY, CDR2 SMNVEV, per germline (reference sequence). The CDR3 spans 16 residues. Here the CDR3 DNA reads TGTGCCAGCAGTTATCTAGGGACGAGCTCTTTCGATGAGCAGTTCTTC. Its protein is CASSYLGTSSFDEQFF.

The chain has TRBV27 and TRBJ2-3; 7 bases fit TRBD1. This CDR3 comprises 17 residues. Germline loops: CDR1 MNHEY, CDR2 SMNVEV (reference sequence). After removal of 5 bases from V and 3 bases from J, the junction contained 14 bases not matched to a gene. DNA of the CDR3: TGTGCCAGCAGTCCAAAGACAGGCGGCAGGGGGACAGATACGCAGTATTTT. Its protein product is CASSPKTGGRGTDTQYF.

A note on this clonotype: A read error may account for a junction end that differs from germline. The chain is built from TRBV6-1 and TRBJ1-2, with D maybe TRBD1 (6 bases). There are 15 residues in the CDR3. Per the germline V gene, CDR1 is MNHNS and CDR2 is SASEGT. CDR3 nucleotides: TGTGCCAGCAGTGAAGCGGTGGGGGGCAGGAATGGCGACACCTTC. As protein: CASSEAVGGRNGDTF.

This clonotype was counted ten times or more. The chain recombines TRBV6-1 with TRBJ2-7; 9 positions match TRBD1. V lost 8 bases to trimming and J lost 1 base; unmatched junction nucleotides: 9. The CDR3 totals 15 residues. Germline lookup yields CDR1 MNHNS and CDR2 SASEGT. Here the CDR3 reads CASLGSGTGSYEQYF. CDR3 DNA: TGTGCCAGCCTCGGGTCCGGGACAGGGTCCTACGAGCAGTACTTC.

This chain links TRBV12-3 or TRBV12-4 with TRBJ1-1; D gene unclear. V was clipped by 3 bases and J by 6 bases, with 14 bases between them. This CDR3 is built from 14 residues. The CDR3 reads CASSLLAVTPEAFF. In DNA, the CDR3 is TGTGCCAGCAGTTTGTTGGCGGTAACTCCTGAAGCTTTCTTT.